Each of the 9 T cell receptor beta chains below was sequenced from the same sample in a study of T cell changes during pregnancy in multiple sclerosis. Here immunoSEQ multiplex PCR was the method, and the copy in TCRdb shows in-frame clones only, minus some. The data contain about 130,000 clones, roughly 95% of them seen just once; the ten biggest clones take up roughly 0.44%. This specimen consisted of peripheral blood, obtained after pregnancy. These TCRs come from a female donor with multiple sclerosis, enrolled in a pregnancy study.

The CDR3 coding sequence is TGTGCCACCCTCTCGGGGACTAGCCGTAGCACCGGGGAGCTGTTTTTT. Translated: CATLSGTSRSTGELFF. The chain combines TRBV28 with TRBJ2-2; 9 nucleotides match TRBD2. The ends lost 10 bases at V and 4 bases at J; junction bases unmatched: 13. Germline V gene lookup returns CDR1 MDHEN and CDR2 SYDVKM. CDR3 size: 16 residues.

The V call is TRBV6-1, the J call TRBJ2-2; D possibly corresponds to TRBD2 (6 bases). The CDR3 loop spans 14 amino acids. The germline V gene encodes CDR1 MNHNS and CDR2 SASEGT. V shed 5 bases and J shed 1 base, with 8 bases lying between them. The CDR3 reads CASSWGENTGELFF. DNA of the CDR3: TGTGCCAGCAGTTGGGGGGAGAACACCGGGGAGCTGTTTTTT.

This sequence joins TRBV6-1 and TRBJ2-7, with TRBD1 as a possible D gene (5 bases). V was clipped by 6 bases and J by 0 bases, with 9 bases between them. CDR1 MNHNS and CDR2 SASEGT come from the germline V gene. The CDR3 runs to 13 residues. The CDR3 sequence is CASSQTVSYEQYF. The CDR3, as DNA: TGTGCCAGCAGCCAGACAGTCTCCTACGAGCAGTACTTC.

This rearrangement joins TRBV29-1 to TRBJ1-2; D uncertain. The V gene lost 3 bases and the J gene lost 4 bases, with 12 bases spanning the gap. Germline CDR1 is SQVTM and CDR2 is ANQGSEA. This CDR3 comprises 13 residues. In nucleotides, the CDR3 is TGCAGCGTTGATCTCCGCGGCAGCTATGGCTACACCTTC. Translated: CSVDLRGSYGYTF.

The V call is TRBV5-1, the J call TRBJ2-5; 7 bases are a match to TRBD1. The CDR3 extends over 14 amino acids. The germline gives CDR1 SGHRS, CDR2 YFSETQ. The J segment lost 5 bases and the V segment lost 1 base, leaving 5 bases of the junction unmatched. The CDR3 sequence is CASSLRGRGETQYF. The CDR3 nucleotides read TGCGCCAGCAGCTTGAGGGGGCGCGGGGAGACCCAGTACTTC. The full variable domain, its missing parts supplied by reference TRBV5-1 and TRBJ2-5, is KAGVTQTPRYLIKTRGQQVTLSCSPISGHRSVSWYQQTPGQGLQFLFEYFSETQRNKGNFPGRFSGRQFSNSRSEMNVSTLELGDSALYLCASSLRGRGETQYFGPGTRLLVL.

This rearrangement joins TRBV9 to TRBJ1-1; a possible D gene is TRBD1 (6 bases). The CDR3 length is 15 residues. Trimming took off 3 bases at V and 1 base at J, with 13 bases between the two ends. The V gene's germline CDR1 is SGDLS and CDR2 YYNGEE. CDR3 nucleotide sequence: TGTGCCAGCAGCGCCTTGGGGGCCGGGAACACTGAAGCTTTCTTT. Translation gives CASSALGAGNTEAFF.

V gene TRBV30 combines with J gene TRBJ1-1, with a possible D match to TRBD1 (5 bases). This CDR3 comprises 13 residues. V lost 0 bases, J lost 5 bases, and 10 bases lay in between. The germline CDR1 and CDR2 sequences are GTSNPN and SVGIG (reference sequence). The chain's CDR3 is CAWSVRGVTEAFF. The CDR3 nucleotides are TGTGCCTGGAGTGTACGGGGGGTTACTGAAGCTTTCTTT.

The chain links TRBV28 to TRBJ2-4, with 7 bases lining up with TRBD1. Losses at the gene ends were 3 bases for V and 0 bases for J; bases not matched to a gene: 2. This CDR3 contains 15 residues. Germline V gene sequence: CDR1 MDHEN, CDR2 SYDVKM. The CDR3 loop is CASSFTGVAKNIQYF. CDR3 DNA: TGTGCCAGCAGTTTTACAGGGGTAGCCAAAAACATTCAGTACTTC.

The chain uses TRBV7-2 and TRBJ2-1; TRBD1 is a possible D gene (5 bases). V was cut by 4 bases and J by 4 bases, with 11 bases left in between. The CDR3 is 14 amino acids. The germline CDR1 and CDR2 sequences are SGHTA and FQGNSA. In DNA form, the CDR3 reads TGTGCCAGCAGCTCCGCCACAGGTTACAATGAGCAGTTCTTC. It codes for CASSSATGYNEQFF.